The rows below give T cell receptor beta chains drawn from one sample of a study of shared clonotypes between healthy human individuals. Assay used: immunoSEQ multiplex PCR; TCRdb lists only in-frame clones, some missing. The profile shows around 1,900,000 clones, over 85% of them singletons. The sample was naive CD8+ T cells from PBMCs. The source is a man aged 18 to 30 in good health. Some clones in this sample may be carry-over from other donors' samples. CDR3s include the opening cysteine and the closing phenylalanine or tryptophan. Each record gives: D gene, clone size, J gene, V gene, CDR3 DNA, CDR3 protein. A D gene is named only where the DNA matches it firmly. Rows may omit the clone size; those that give it use once, few, many or a size class.

>-|-|TRBJ2-1|TRBV11-3
TGTGCCAGCAGCTTCGGGCTGGGGGGTGAGCAGTTCTTC
CASSFGLGGEQFF
>-|-|TRBJ2-7|TRBV28
TGTGCCAGCAGTGTAAGCTCCTACGAGCAGTACTTC
CASSVSSYEQYF
>TRBD1|-|TRBJ1-1|TRBV28
TGTGCCAGCAGTTTACCTTCCGGGACAGGGGGCTTGACTGAAGCTTTCTTT
CASSLPSGTGGLTEAFF
>TRBD1|-|TRBJ2-3|TRBV27
TGTGCCAGCAGTTGGGACAGGGGCACAGATACGCAGTATTTT
CASSWDRGTDTQYF
>TRBD1|-|TRBJ1-2|TRBV6-1
TGTGCCAGCAGGGAGGACAGGAACGGGGATGGCTACACCTTC
CASREDRNGDGYTF
>-|once|TRBJ1-3|TRBV28
TGTGCCAGCAGTTTGACACTCGAAAGCTCTGGAAACACCATATATTTT
CASSLTLESSGNTIYF
>-|-|TRBJ1-2|TRBV19
TGTGCCAGTAGTATCAATGGGGGCTACACCTTC
CASSINGGYTF
>TRBD2|once|TRBJ2-7|TRBV27
TGTGCCAGCAGTCCGGGACTAGCGGGCTCCTACGAGCAGTACTTC
CASSPGLAGSYEQYF
>TRBD1|-|TRBJ2-7|TRBV29-1
TGCAGCGTTGGGGACAGTGGGTCCTACGAGCAGTACTTC
CSVGDSGSYEQYF
>-|-|TRBJ2-7|TRBV25-1
TGTGCCAGCAGTGTTCAGATTTTCTACGAGCAGTACTTC
CASSVQIFYEQYF
>-|once|TRBJ1-4|TRBV27
TGTGCCAGCAGTGCAAGACAGGATGGACGAGAAAAACTGTTTTTT
CASSARQDGREKLFF
>-|-|TRBJ2-3|TRBV11-3
TGTGCCAGCAGTCTCCAGGGGGGTAGCACAGATACGCAGTATTTT
CASSLQGGSTDTQYF
>-|-|TRBJ1-1|TRBV5-6
TGTGCCAGCAGCGCAGGGGCAAACACTGAAGCTTTCTTT
CASSAGANTEAFF
>-|-|TRBJ1-1|TRBV7-8
TGTGCCAGCAGCTTAAGCAGACCGAACACTGAAGCTTTCTTT
CASSLSRPNTEAFF
>-|-|TRBJ2-1|TRBV9
TGTGCCAGCGGGATGGTAGCGGATTACAATGAGCAGTTCTTC
CASGMVADYNEQFF
>-|-|TRBJ2-1|TRBV7-9
TGTGCCAGCAGCTCCCGGGTGGGACCATACATCAATGAGCAGTTCTTC
CASSSRVGPYINEQFF
>-|-|TRBJ2-7|TRBV27
TGTGCCAGCAGTTTATCGGGTGGGGCAGCCTACGAGCAGTACTTC
CASSLSGGAAYEQYF
>TRBD2|-|TRBJ2-1|TRBV15
TGTGCCACCAGCCTTCACGGGCTAGCGGTCCTCAGCTCCTACAATGAGCAGTTCTTC
CATSLHGLAVLSSYNEQFF
>-|-|TRBJ1-1|TRBV5-6
TGTGCCAGCAGCTTGTGGCGGTTCAACACTGAAGCTTTCTTT
CASSLWRFNTEAFF
>TRBD2|-|TRBJ2-7|TRBV27
TGTGCCAGCAGTTTGGAGGGAGCGGGAAGCTCCTACGAGCAGTACTTC
CASSLEGAGSSYEQYF
>TRBD1|-|TRBJ1-1|TRBV19
TGTGCCAGTAGTATGGGACAGACTAACACTGAAGCTTTCTTT
CASSMGQTNTEAFF
>TRBD2|-|TRBJ2-7|TRBV6-5
TGTGCCAGTGCGGTAGCGGGACCCTACGAGCAGTACTTC
CASAVAGPYEQYF
>-|-|TRBJ2-3|TRBV28
TGTGCCAGCAGTTTTGGAGGCGGGATCACAGATACGCAGTATTTT
CASSFGGGITDTQYF
>-|-|TRBJ1-1|TRBV5-6
TGTGCCAGCAGCTTCTGGGGAGGCGGGGGTTTTACTGAAGCTTTCTTT
CASSFWGGGGFTEAFF
>-|-|TRBJ2-5|TRBV7-6
TGTGCCAGCAGCTTAGAGGCCAGTGAACAAGAGACCCAGTACTTC
CASSLEASEQETQYF
>-|-|TRBJ1-2|TRBV11-2
TGTGCCAGCAGCTTAGCGGGGGGCAGCTATGGCTACACCTTC
CASSLAGGSYGYTF
>-|-|TRBJ2-4|TRBV11-2
TGTGCCAGCACCGGGACATTAGCCAAAAACATTCAGTACTTC
CASTGTLAKNIQYF
>-|-|TRBJ1-4|TRBV27
TGTGCCAGCAGTCCTCGGACGTATAGAGAAGAACTGTTTTTT
CASSPRTYREELFF
>-|-|TRBJ2-5|TRBV10-3
TGTGCCATCAGTGCGGGCGACAGTTACCAAGAGACCCAGTACTTC
CAISAGDSYQETQYF
>-|-|TRBJ2-4|TRBV6-5
TGTGCCAGCAGTTCCTCAAACATTCAGTACTTC
CASSSSNIQYF
>-|-|TRBJ2-7|TRBV21-1
TGTGCCAGCAGCAACTATGCGGGACCCTCCATACGGGAGCAGTACTTC
CASSNYAGPSIREQYF
>TRBD2|-|TRBJ2-7|TRBV7-9
TGTGCCAGCAGCCACCCGCTAGCGGGAGAATACGAGCAGTACTTC
CASSHPLAGEYEQYF
>-|-|TRBJ1-4|TRBV27
TGTGCCAGCAGTCCGCGGGTACCAACTAATGAAAAACTGTTTTTT
CASSPRVPTNEKLFF
>-|-|TRBJ1-2|TRBV9
TGTGCCAGCAGCGCTAGCCCAGAGCCTTTGGGACTGTCCTATGGCTACACCTTC
CASSASPEPLGLSYGYTF
>-|-|TRBJ2-1|TRBV15
TGTGCCACCAGCAGAGAAGGCAATGAGCAGTTCTTC
CATSREGNEQFF
>-|-|TRBJ2-7|TRBV27
TGTGCCAGCAGTTTCGGACTCACCTACGAGCAGTACTTC
CASSFGLTYEQYF
>-|-|TRBJ2-7|TRBV7-2
TGTGCCAGCAGCCTCGTGTATTTTGGACGAGCCTACGAGCAGTACTTC
CASSLVYFGRAYEQYF
>TRBD1|-|TRBJ2-7|TRBV27
TGTGCCAGCAGGTCCGGGACAGGGACCTACGAGCAGTACTTC
CASRSGTGTYEQYF
>-|once|TRBJ2-2|TRBV15
TGTGCCACCAGCAGTTTGTACACCGGGGAGCTGTTTTTT
CATSSLYTGELFF
>TRBD1|-|TRBJ2-7|TRBV7-9
TGTGCCAGCAGCCGCCGGGACAGGGCTTCCTACGAGCAGTACTTC
CASSRRDRASYEQYF
>-|-|TRBJ1-2|TRBV9
TGTGCCAGCAGCGTAGTGACAGGCTATTCCTATGGCTACACCTTC
CASSVVTGYSYGYTF